This T cell receptor beta chain was captured in a study of tumor-infiltrating lymphocytes in primary liver carcinoma. Priming with a constant-region primer yielded TCR beta cDNA from around 540 ng total RNA. A slightly modified ARM-PCR protocol with three nested multiplex PCR rounds produced these TCR beta libraries. Each of the first two PCR rounds ran approximately 9 cycles with TRBV1-TRBV30 forward and C-beta reverse primers. Each CDR3 protein gets one entry after TCRdb re-called the multiplex PCR reads with MiXCR. The sample has nearly 45,000 distinct CDR3 sequences, around 72% seen once. Co-extraction yielded RNA and DNA from 20-30 mg of unsorted bulk tissue. Every single tumor sample held over 85% viable tumor cells. The CDR3 has 13 residues. Between the trimmed V and J ends, which lost 0 bases and 11 bases, there was a span of 14 bases. The germline CDR1 and CDR2 sequences are DFQATT and SNEGSKA (reference sequence).

The sequence was obtained from a man aged 35 to 55 with primary liver carcinoma and hepatitis B virus infection. The chain links TRBV20-1 to TRBJ1-5; a weak D match, TRBD1 (6 bases). Specimen: liver tumor tissue from sampling region 2. As to subset: tumor region T2, inferior pole. The CDR3 region is CSARDWGQRAQHF. CDR3 bases: TGCAGTGCTAGAGATTGGGGGCAAAGGGCCCAGCATTTT.